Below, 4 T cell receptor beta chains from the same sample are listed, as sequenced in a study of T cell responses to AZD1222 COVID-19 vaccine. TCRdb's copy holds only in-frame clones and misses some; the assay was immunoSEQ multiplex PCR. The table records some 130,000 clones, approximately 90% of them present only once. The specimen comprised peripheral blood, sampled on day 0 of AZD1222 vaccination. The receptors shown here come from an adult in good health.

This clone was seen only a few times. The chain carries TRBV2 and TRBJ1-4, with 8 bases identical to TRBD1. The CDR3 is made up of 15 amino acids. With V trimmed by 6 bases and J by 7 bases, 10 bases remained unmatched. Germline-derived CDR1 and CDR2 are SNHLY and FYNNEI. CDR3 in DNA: TGTGCCAGCAGGGAGAACAGGGGGAGGAGTGAAAAACTGTTTTTT. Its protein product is CASRENRGRSEKLFF.

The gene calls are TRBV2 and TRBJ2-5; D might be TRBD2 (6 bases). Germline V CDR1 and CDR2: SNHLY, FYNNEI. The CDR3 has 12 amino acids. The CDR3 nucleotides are TGTGCTACCATCGGGGGAATTGAGACCCAGTACTTC. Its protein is CATIGGIETQYF.

CDR3 in DNA: TGCGCCAGCAGTGTTCCTAGCGGGTCAATTCTCTCCTACGAGCAGTACTTC. It specifies CASSVPSGSILSYEQYF. The V gene is TRBV10-1, the J gene TRBJ2-7; 8 bases are a match to TRBD2. The ends lost 4 bases at V and 0 bases at J; junction bases unmatched: 11. Germline V lookup: CDR1 WNHNN, CDR2 SYGVQD (reference sequence). There are 17 residues in the CDR3.

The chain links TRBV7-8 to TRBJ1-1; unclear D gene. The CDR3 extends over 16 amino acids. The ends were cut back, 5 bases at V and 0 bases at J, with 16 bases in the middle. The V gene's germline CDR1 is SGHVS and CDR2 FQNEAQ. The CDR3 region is CASSGSTYAVNTEAFF. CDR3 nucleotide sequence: TGTGCCAGCAGCGGGTCCACTTACGCTGTGAACACTGAAGCTTTCTTT. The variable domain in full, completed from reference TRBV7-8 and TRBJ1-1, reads GAGVSQSPRYKVAKRGQDVALRCDPISGHVSLFWYQQALGQGPEFLTYFQNEAQLDKSGLPSDRFFAERPEGSVSTLKIQRTQQEDSAVYLCASSGSTYAVNTEAFFGQGTRLTVV.